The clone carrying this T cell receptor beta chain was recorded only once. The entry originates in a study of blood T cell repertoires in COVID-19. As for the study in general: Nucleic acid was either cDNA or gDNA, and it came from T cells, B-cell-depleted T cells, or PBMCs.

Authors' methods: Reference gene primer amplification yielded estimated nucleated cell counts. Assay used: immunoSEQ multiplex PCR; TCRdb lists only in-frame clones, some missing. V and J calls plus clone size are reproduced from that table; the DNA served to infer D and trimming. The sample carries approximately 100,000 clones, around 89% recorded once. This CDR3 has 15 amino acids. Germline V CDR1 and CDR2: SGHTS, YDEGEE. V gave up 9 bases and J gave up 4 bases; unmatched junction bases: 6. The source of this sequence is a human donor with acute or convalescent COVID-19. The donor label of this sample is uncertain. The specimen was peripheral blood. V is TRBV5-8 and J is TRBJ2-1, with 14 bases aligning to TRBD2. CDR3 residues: CATRLAGGPYNEQFF. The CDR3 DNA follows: TGTGCCACCCGACTAGCGGGAGGGCCGTACAATGAGCAGTTCTTC.